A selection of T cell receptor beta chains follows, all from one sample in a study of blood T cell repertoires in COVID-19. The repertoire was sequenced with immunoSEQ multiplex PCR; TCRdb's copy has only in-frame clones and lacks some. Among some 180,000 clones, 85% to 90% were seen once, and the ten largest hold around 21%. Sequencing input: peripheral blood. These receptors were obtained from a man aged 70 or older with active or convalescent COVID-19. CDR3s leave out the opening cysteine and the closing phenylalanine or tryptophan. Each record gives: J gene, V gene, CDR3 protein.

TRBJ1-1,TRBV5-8,ASSFQGRNTEAF
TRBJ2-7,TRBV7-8,ASSLTDRGYEQY
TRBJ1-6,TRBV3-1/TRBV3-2,ASSSPGQGSNSPLH
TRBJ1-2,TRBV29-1,SAGGSGGYT
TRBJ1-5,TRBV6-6,ASSPPGHNSNQPQH
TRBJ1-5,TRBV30,AWSERGLYNQPQH
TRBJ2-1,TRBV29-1,SAERVAAYNEQF
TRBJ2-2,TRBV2,ASRKGQGRTGELF
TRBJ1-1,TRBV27,ASSPTGTGILNTEAF
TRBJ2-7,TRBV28,ASSLLHGLAGVTPRGGQY
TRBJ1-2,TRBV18,ASSPPSLYGYT
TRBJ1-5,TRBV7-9,ASSLAAGGFQPQH
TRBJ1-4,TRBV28,ASNTGQYNEKLF
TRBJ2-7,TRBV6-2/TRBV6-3,ASSYGGTGDEQY
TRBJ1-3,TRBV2,ASSGGLGNTIY
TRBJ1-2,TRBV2,AGLFRDRVMGDYGYT
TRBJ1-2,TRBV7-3,ASSLNPAGYGYT
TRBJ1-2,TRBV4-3,ASSKGHGYT
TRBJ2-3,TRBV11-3,ASSPGLPGTQY
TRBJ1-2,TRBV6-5,ASRGRSKGYGYT
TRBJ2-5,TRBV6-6,ASSFGGAQETQY
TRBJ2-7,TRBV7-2,ASSLWQAYEQY
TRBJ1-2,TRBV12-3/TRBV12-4,ASRSQGGGYT
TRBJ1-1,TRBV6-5,ASSYARGGRGTEAF
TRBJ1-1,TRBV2,ASSPPPGANTEAF
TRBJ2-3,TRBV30,AWSAGGPREDTQY
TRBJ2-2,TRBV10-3,AIKGSGRADTGELF
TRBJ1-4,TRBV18,ASSPSAPGQGGREKLF
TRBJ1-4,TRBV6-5,ASSYSGTGVSEKLF
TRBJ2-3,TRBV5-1,ASSLPKTGADTQY
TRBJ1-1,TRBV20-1,SAIDNMNTEAF
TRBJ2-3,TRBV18,ASSPRGGDTQY
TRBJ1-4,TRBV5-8,ASSLAGRGRSQEKLF
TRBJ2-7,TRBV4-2,ASSEGLEGYEQY
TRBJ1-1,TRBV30,AWRAGFGTEAF
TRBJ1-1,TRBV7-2,ASSLGGTGLTEAF
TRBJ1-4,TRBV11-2,ASSLWGGNEKLF
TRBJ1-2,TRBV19,ASRNSGTGLSGYT
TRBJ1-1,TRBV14,ASSQDDAGNTEAF
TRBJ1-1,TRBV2,ASKTGGSNTEAF
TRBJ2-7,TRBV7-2,ASSSLRGYEQY
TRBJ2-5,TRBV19,ASGPTGIRETQY
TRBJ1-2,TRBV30,AWREGARSYGYT
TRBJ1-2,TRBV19,ASSAGSGGKNGYT
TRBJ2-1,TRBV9,ASSEGLGRYNEQF
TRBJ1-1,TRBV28,ASSLWGKMNTEAF
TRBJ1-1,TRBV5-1,ASGLGIMNTEAF